This T cell receptor (beta chain) appears in the sequencing data of a study of T-cell memory formation after mild COVID-19. General study findings and limits: The study found contracting CD4+ clones mainly in CM and EM and contracting CD8+ clones in EMRA. Within pre-infection memory, some responding clones were found, suggesting cross-reactive memory joined. Balance between CD4 and CD8 was seen in clones contracting day 15 to 85, and a CD4+ lean was seen in later expanders.

Researchers used 5'RACE with constant-segment primers to make TCR alpha and TCR beta cDNA libraries that carry sample barcodes and UMIs. Each CDR3 protein is one row after TCRdb ran MiXCR on the 5' RACE reads. This sample yields around 300,000 distinct CDR3 sequences, of which approximately 14% are seen a single time; approximately 21% belongs to the top ten. Germline CDR1 is LGHNA and CDR2 is YSLEER. The CDR3 has 15 residues. V was trimmed by 2 bases and J by 1 base, leaving 9 bases between them. A remark on this clonotype: The target antigen is unknown.

The sample consisted of PBMCs or a T cell subset sorted from them (not recorded which). The receptor comes from a man between 18 and 35 years old who had mild COVID-19 (a few samples of this study predate the infection). Cell type and time point are not known. The chain combines TRBV4-3 with TRBJ1-5; D gene uncertain. The CDR3 loop reads CASSQHRVSNQPQHF. CDR3 bases: TGCGCCAGCAGCCAACACCGGGTCAGCAATCAGCCCCAGCATTTT.